This passage covers 14 T cell receptor beta chains from one sample sequenced in a study of blood T cell repertoires in COVID-19. Clones were read by immunoSEQ multiplex PCR, and TCRdb kept only the in-frame ones, dropping some. The data contain 150,000 to 200,000 clones, approximately 81% of them singletons. The sequenced material came from peripheral blood. Source of these receptors: a middle-aged man with acute or convalescent COVID-19.

The gene calls are TRBV2 and TRBJ2-2, with 10 bases aligning to TRBD1. Looked up from germline, CDR1 is SNHLY and CDR2 is FYNNEI. The CDR3 spans 17 residues. J gave up 4 bases and V 4 bases, and 9 bases lay outside the gene matches. The CDR3 DNA reads as TGTGCCAGCAGTGTTACCCGGACAGGGGGAGGCACCGGGGAGCTGTTTTTT. It translates to CASSVTRTGGGTGELFF.

The chain recombines TRBV25-1 with TRBJ2-3; D remains unclear. This CDR3 has 14 amino acids. V was cut by 10 bases and J by 0 bases, with 14 bases left in between. CDR1 is MGHDK and CDR2 is SYGVNS in the germline V gene. CDR3 nucleotide sequence: TGTGCCACCCTAGGAGTGTTTAGCACAGATACGCAGTATTTT. Its translation is CATLGVFSTDTQYF.

Here the CDR3 DNA reads TGTGCCACCAGCAGAGATTCTGCTAGCGGGGACGAGCAGTACTTC. It codes for CATSRDSASGDEQYF. The chain joins TRBV15 to TRBJ2-7; the match to TRBD2 covers 9 bases. The germline V gene encodes CDR1 LNHNV and CDR2 YYDKDF (reference sequence). The CDR3 covers 15 residues. Trimming removed 0 bases from V and 5 bases from J; junction bases left unmatched: 5.

V and J are TRBV4-3 and TRBJ2-1; 8 bases are a match to TRBD1. The CDR3 is 15 amino acids. Per the germline V gene, CDR1 is LGHNA and CDR2 is YSLEER. V lost 4 bases, J lost 12 bases, and 14 bases stayed unmatched. The CDR3 spells CASSPRQGTPWGQFF. The CDR3 DNA follows: TGCGCCAGCAGCCCGAGACAGGGGACTCCTTGGGGGCAGTTCTTC.

The chain combines TRBV20-1 with TRBJ1-3; D call uncertain. The CDR3 totals 14 residues. CDR1 DFQATT and CDR2 SNEGSKA come from the germline V gene (reference sequence). The V end lost 3 bases, the J end lost 3 bases, and 12 bases lay between the germline ends. The CDR3: CSASPGNGGNTIYF. CDR3 bases: TGCAGTGCTAGTCCGGGGAATGGTGGAAACACCATATATTTT.

The rearrangement joins TRBV29-1 to TRBJ2-2; 7 nucleotides match TRBD2. CDR1 and CDR2 (germline): SQVTM, ANQGSEA. The length of the CDR3 is 14 residues. The junction had 5 bases not matched to a gene; V was cut back by 2 bases and J by 5 bases. The CDR3 spells CSVEMGGGTGELFF. In DNA, the CDR3 is TGCAGCGTTGAAATGGGGGGAGGGACCGGGGAGCTGTTTTTT.

The genes are TRBV7-9 and TRBJ2-3; the match to TRBD1 covers 8 bases. The junction had 6 bases not matched to a gene; V was cut back by 5 bases and J by 2 bases. The CDR3 runs to 15 residues. Looked up from germline, CDR1 is SEHNR and CDR2 is FQNEAQ (reference sequence). CDR3 DNA sequence: TGTGCCAGCAGCACCGGACAGGGAAACACAGATACGCAGTATTTT. Encoded protein: CASSTGQGNTDTQYF.

The chain joins TRBV7-8 to TRBJ1-1, with 7 bases matching TRBD1. V lost 6 bases, J lost 6 bases, and 7 bases stayed unmatched. Germline CDR1 SGHVS, CDR2 FQNEAQ. The CDR3 totals 13 residues. The CDR3 bases are TGTGCCAGCAGTCCTGGGACAGCCGCTGAAGCTTTCTTT. Encoded protein: CASSPGTAAEAFF.

The chain has TRBV5-1 and TRBJ2-2; D may be TRBD2 (6 bases). Between the trimmed V and J ends, which lost 0 bases and 5 bases, there was a span of 11 bases. Germline CDR1 and CDR2: SGHRS and YFSETQ. CDR3 length: 15 amino acids. CDR3 protein: CASSLGPGRTGELFF. DNA of the CDR3: TGCGCCAGCAGCTTGGGGCCAGGGAGGACCGGGGAGCTGTTTTTT.

This clone was observed a single time. The genes are TRBV2 and TRBJ2-2; D remains ambiguous. The CDR3 totals 15 residues. V was clipped by 3 bases and J by 0 bases, with 8 bases between them. The germline V gene encodes CDR1 SNHLY and CDR2 FYNNEI. Written as DNA, the CDR3 is TGTGCCAGCAGTGATGGCACAACGAACACCGGGGAGCTGTTTTTT. It is translated as CASSDGTTNTGELFF.

The chain links TRBV30 to TRBJ1-2, with 11 bases matching TRBD1. The CDR3 contains 14 residues. V was clipped by 0 bases and J by 8 bases; unmatched bases: 5. Per the germline V gene, CDR1 is GTSNPN and CDR2 is SVGIG (reference sequence). The CDR3 DNA reads as TGTGCCTGGAGTGTGTGGACAGGGGGCAGCGGCTACACCTTC. It encodes CAWSVWTGGSGYTF.

In DNA form, the CDR3 reads TGCAGTGCTAGTCCACAGGGATCTGAAGCTTTCTTT. Its protein is CSASPQGSEAFF. This chain joins TRBV20-1 and TRBJ1-1; D may be TRBD1 (6 bases). V was pared by 3 bases and J by 6 bases, with 11 bases between. In germline, CDR1 is DFQATT, CDR2 SNEGSKA (reference sequence). The CDR3 contains 12 residues.

This chain connects TRBV11-2 to TRBJ1-5; D gene ambiguous. The germline V and J ends were trimmed by 5 bases and 6 bases, with 14 bases remaining between them. The CDR3 sequence is 14 residues long. Germline V gene lookup returns CDR1 SGHAT and CDR2 FQNNGV. CDR3 in DNA: TGTGCCAGCAGCCTAAGCGAAAGAGGTCAGCCCCAGCATTTT. Encoded protein: CASSLSERGQPQHF. Filled out from reference TRBV11-2 and TRBJ1-5, the complete variable domain reads EAGVAQSPRYKIIEKRQSVAFWCNPISGHATLYWYQQILGQGPKLLIQFQNNGVVDDSQLPKDRFSAERLKGVDSTLKIQPAKLEDSAVYLCASSLSERGQPQHFGDGTRLSIL.

The rearrangement joins TRBV5-1 to TRBJ2-4; perhaps TRBD1 as D (7 bases). The CDR3 has 14 amino acids. V was trimmed by 1 base and J by 6 bases, leaving 11 bases between them. Germline CDR1 SGHRS, CDR2 YFSETQ. CDR3 amino acids: CASSLLQGGNIQYF. The CDR3 nucleotides are TGCGCCAGCAGCTTGCTGCAGGGGGGAAACATTCAGTACTTC.